This passage covers 8 T cell receptor beta chains from one sample sequenced in a study of shared T cell receptors in the human thymus. Here immunoSEQ multiplex PCR was the method, and the copy in TCRdb shows in-frame clones only, minus some. The repertoire holds 550,000 to 800,000 clones, with over 75% as singletons. This sample also appeared in a second study, on human thymus T cells.

Sequencing was done on a sample of thymocytes. Every receptor here comes from a girl less than two years old with a congenital heart defect.

This clone has just a few counts. V and J are TRBV4-1 and TRBJ1-2; 7 bases align to TRBD1. Germline V CDR1 and CDR2: MGHRA, YSYEKL. This CDR3 region has 15 residues. The V segment lost 3 bases and the J segment 2 bases; nucleotides outside the gene matches: 6. This CDR3 is CASSHDRTGNYGYTF. Here the CDR3 DNA reads TGCGCCAGCAGCCACGATCGGACAGGCAACTATGGCTACACCTTC.

The V call is TRBV4-1, the J call TRBJ1-4, with D possibly being TRBD1 (5 bases). The germline V gene encodes CDR1 MGHRA and CDR2 YSYEKL. The CDR3 loop spans 20 amino acids. Trimming removed 0 bases at V and 1 base at J, with 21 bases between. The CDR3: CASSQEEQAIQIETNEKLFF. In DNA, the CDR3 is TGCGCCAGCAGCCAAGAGGAACAGGCCATCCAAATCGAAACTAATGAAAAACTGTTTTTT.

The chain recombines TRBV10-3 with TRBJ2-5; D perhaps matches TRBD2 (6 bases). Looked up from germline, CDR1 is ENHRY and CDR2 is SYGVKD. The CDR3 spans 15 residues. V was trimmed by 6 bases and J by 4 bases, leaving 18 bases between them. CDR3 nucleotides: TGTGCCATCAGAAGTGGGGACTCGGCGGCAGAGACCCAGTACTTC. Amino acids: CAIRSGDSAAETQYF.

This clone has a handful of counts. This sequence joins TRBV5-6 and TRBJ1-2; D perhaps matches TRBD1 (5 bases). From germline, CDR1 is SGHDT and CDR2 YYEEEE. The CDR3 contains 14 residues. V was shortened by 0 bases and J by 6 bases, with 12 bases between the two germline ends. The DNA for the CDR3 is TGTGCCAGCAGCTTGGCCAGGGTTGCCAATGGCTACACCTTC. Amino acids: CASSLARVANGYTF.

The V call is TRBV4-1, the J call TRBJ1-3; D gene ambiguous. V was trimmed by 0 bases and J by 0 bases, leaving 15 bases between them. CDR3 length equals 18 residues. Germline lookup yields CDR1 MGHRA and CDR2 YSYEKL. The DNA of the CDR3 is TGCGCCAGCAGCCAAGACCTCAAACAGTTTCACTCTGGAAACACCATATATTTT. As protein: CASSQDLKQFHSGNTIYF.

This rearrangement joins TRBV19 to TRBJ1-3; 8 nucleotides line up with TRBD1. This CDR3 comprises 18 residues. In germline, CDR1 is LNHDA, CDR2 SQIVND (reference sequence). The V gene end was trimmed by 1 base and the J gene end by 0 bases; junction bases not matched to a gene: 8. The CDR3 DNA is TGTGCCAGTAGTATAGTACAGCGACAGGGGAGCTCTGGAAACACCATATATTTT. This codes for CASSIVQRQGSSGNTIYF. Supplemented by reference TRBV19 and TRBJ1-3, the full variable domain reads DGGITQSPKYLFRKEGQNVTLSCEQNLNHDAMYWYRQDPGQGLRLIYYSQIVNDFQKGDIAEGYSVSREKKESFPLTVTSAQKNPTAFYLCASSIVQRQGSSGNTIYFGEGSWLTVV.

In this sample, this clone turned up once. This rearrangement joins TRBV4-3 to TRBJ1-3; D is ambiguous. The CDR3 totals 16 residues. Germline V gives CDR1 LGHNA, CDR2 YSLEER. V lost 4 bases, J lost 1 base, and 14 bases lay in between. This CDR3 reads CASSPRRVKSGNTIYF. The CDR3 DNA sequence: TGCGCCAGCAGCCCGAGGAGGGTGAAATCTGGAAACACCATATATTTT.

In DNA, the CDR3 is TGTGCCACCAGCAGAGATAAGCCCCGGGACAGACCTCCTGAGGCACCCCTCCACTTT. Translated: CATSRDKPRDRPPEAPLHF. The genes are TRBV15 and TRBJ1-6; 7 nucleotides match TRBD1. CDR3 length equals 19 residues. V shed 0 bases and J 11 bases; nucleotides not matched to a gene: 19. CDR1 LNHNV and CDR2 YYDKDF come from the germline V gene (reference sequence).